Given below is one TCR beta chain in context. Germline is not matched at one junction end, which may reflect a read error. This record belongs to a study of cytomegalovirus exposure and HLA in healthy donors. CDR3 length: 15 amino acids. Per germline, CDR1 SEHNR and CDR2 FQNEAQ (reference sequence). This PCR relied on a set of 60 Vbeta primers and 13 Jbeta primers. Repertoires were generated with immunoSEQ multiplex PCR, while TCRdb's copy carries only in-frame clones and drops some. The data hold 200,000 or so clones, with more than 65% observed a single time. Sequencing was performed on PBMCs. J is TRBJ1-1 and V is TRBV7-9; D not certain. This TCR was recovered from a woman aged 30 to 39 in good health and CMV-seropositive. This chain's CDR3 is CSSRSAGSMNTEAFF. The CDR3 bases are TGTTCCAGCAGGTCGGCGGGGAGCATGAACACTGAAGCTTTCTTT.